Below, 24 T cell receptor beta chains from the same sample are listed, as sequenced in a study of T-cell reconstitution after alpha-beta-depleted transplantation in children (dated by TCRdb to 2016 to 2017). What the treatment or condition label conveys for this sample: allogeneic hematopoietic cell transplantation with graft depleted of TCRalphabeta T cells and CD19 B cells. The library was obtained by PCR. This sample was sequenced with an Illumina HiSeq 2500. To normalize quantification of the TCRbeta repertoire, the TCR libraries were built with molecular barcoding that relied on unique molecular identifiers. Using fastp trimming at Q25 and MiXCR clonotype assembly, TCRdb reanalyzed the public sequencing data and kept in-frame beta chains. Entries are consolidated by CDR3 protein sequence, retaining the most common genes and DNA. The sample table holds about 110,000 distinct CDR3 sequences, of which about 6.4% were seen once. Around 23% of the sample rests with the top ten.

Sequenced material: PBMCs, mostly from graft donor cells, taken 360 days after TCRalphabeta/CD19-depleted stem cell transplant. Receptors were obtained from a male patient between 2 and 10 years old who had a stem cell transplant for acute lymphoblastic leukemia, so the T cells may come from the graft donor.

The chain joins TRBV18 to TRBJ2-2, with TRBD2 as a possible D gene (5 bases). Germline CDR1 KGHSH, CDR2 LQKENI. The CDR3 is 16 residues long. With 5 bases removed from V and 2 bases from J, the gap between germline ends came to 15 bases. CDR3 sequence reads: CASSSQMAGNTGELFF. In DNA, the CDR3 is TGTGCCAGCTCATCTCAAATGGCGGGTAACACCGGGGAGCTGTTTTTT.

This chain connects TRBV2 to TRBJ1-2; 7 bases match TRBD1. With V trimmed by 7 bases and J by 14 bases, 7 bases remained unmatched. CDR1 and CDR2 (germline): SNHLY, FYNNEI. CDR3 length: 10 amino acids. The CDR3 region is CASKGGQGTF. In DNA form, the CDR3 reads TGTGCCAGCAAAGGGGGCCAGGGGACCTTC.

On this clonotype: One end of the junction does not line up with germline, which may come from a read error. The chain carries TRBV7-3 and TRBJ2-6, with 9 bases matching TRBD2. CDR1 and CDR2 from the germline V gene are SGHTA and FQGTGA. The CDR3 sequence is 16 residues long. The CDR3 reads CTSSGGRAYGANVLTF. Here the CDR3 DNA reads TGTACCAGCAGTGGCGGGAGGGCTTATGGGGCCAACGTCCTGACTTTC.

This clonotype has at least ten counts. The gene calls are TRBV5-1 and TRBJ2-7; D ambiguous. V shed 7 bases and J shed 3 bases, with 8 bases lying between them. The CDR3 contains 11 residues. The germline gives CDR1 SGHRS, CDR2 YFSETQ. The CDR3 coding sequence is TGCGCCAGCGGTACCTTCTACGAGCAGTACTTC. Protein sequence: CASGTFYEQYF.

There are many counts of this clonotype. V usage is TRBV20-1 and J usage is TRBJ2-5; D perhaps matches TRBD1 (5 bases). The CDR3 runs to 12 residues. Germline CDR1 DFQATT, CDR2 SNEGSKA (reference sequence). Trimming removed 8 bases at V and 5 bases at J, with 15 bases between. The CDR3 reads CSPLGPGETQYF. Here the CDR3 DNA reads TGCAGTCCCCTGGGGCCTGGGGAGACCCAGTACTTC.

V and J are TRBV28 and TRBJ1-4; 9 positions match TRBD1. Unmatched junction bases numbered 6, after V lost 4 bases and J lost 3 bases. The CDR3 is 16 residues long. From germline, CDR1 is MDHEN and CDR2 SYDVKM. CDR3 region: CASSSTGGRANEKLFF. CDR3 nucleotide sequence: TGTGCCAGCAGTTCAACAGGGGGCAGAGCTAATGAAAAACTGTTTTTT. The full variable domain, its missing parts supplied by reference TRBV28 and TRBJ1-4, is DVKVTQSSRYLVKRTGEKVFLECVQDMDHENMFWYRQDPGLGLRLIYFSYDVKMKEKGDIPEGYSVSREKKERFSLILESASTNQTSMYLCASSSTGGRANEKLFFGSGTQLSVL.

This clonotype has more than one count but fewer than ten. CDR3 loop: CASSEGSGRAHEQYF. CDR3 nucleotide sequence: TGTGCCAGCAGTGAAGGTAGCGGGAGGGCCCACGAGCAGTACTTC. The chain is built from TRBV2 and TRBJ2-7, with 11 bases that match TRBD2. The CDR3 totals 15 residues. Trimming removed 1 base from V and 5 bases from J; junction bases left unmatched: 4. CDR1 is SNHLY and CDR2 is FYNNEI in the germline V gene.

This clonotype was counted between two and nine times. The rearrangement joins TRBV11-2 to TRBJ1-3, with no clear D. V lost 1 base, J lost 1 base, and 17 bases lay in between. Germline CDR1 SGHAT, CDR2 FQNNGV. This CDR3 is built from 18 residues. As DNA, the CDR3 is TGTGCCAGCAGCTTAGCTCTGGGCCCGGCTTTATCTGGAAACACCATATATTTT. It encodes CASSLALGPALSGNTIYF. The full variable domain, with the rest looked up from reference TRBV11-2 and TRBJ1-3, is EAGVAQSPRYKIIEKRQSVAFWCNPISGHATLYWYQQILGQGPKLLIQFQNNGVVDDSQLPKDRFSAERLKGVDSTLKIQPAKLEDSAVYLCASSLALGPALSGNTIYFGEGSWLTVV.

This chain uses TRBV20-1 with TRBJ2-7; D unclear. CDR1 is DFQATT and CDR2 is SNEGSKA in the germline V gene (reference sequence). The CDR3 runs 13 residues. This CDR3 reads CRPLQDGSYEQYF. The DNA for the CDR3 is TGCAGGCCCCTCCAGGACGGAAGCTACGAGCAGTACTTC.

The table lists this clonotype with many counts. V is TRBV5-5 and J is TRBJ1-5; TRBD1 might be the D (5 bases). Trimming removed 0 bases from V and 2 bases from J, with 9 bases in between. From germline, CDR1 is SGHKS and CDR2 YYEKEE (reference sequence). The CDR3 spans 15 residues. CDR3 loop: CASSLGGVGNQPQHF. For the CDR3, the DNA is TGTGCCAGCAGCTTGGGAGGGGTGGGCAATCAGCCCCAGCATTTT.

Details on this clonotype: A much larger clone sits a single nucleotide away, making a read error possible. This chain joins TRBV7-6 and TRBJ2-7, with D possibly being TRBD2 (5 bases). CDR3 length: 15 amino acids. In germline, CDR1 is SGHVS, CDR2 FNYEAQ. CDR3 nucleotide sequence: TGTGCCAGAAGCTTAGCGATCGGCCCATCCTACGAGCAGTACTTC. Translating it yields CARSLAIGPSYEQYF.

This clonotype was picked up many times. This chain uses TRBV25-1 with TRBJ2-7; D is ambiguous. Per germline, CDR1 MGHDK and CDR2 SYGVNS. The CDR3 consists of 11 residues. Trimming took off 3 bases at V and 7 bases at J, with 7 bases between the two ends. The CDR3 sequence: CASSELWEQYF. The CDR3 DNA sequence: TGTGCCAGCAGTGAGCTATGGGAGCAGTACTTC.

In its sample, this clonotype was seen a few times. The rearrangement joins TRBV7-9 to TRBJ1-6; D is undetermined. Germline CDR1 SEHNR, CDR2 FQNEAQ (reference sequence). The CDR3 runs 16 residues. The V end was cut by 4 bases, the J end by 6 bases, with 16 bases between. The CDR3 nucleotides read TGTGCCAGCAGCTCCGTCCCTGGATCTCCTAATTCACCCCTCCACTTT. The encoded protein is CASSSVPGSPNSPLHF. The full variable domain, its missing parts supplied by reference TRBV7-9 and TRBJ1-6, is DTGVSQNPRHKITKRGQNVTFRCDPISEHNRLYWYRQTLGQGPEFLTYFQNEAQLEKSRLLSDRFSAERPKGSFSTLEIQRTEQGDSAMYLCASSSVPGSPNSPLHFGNGTRLTVT.

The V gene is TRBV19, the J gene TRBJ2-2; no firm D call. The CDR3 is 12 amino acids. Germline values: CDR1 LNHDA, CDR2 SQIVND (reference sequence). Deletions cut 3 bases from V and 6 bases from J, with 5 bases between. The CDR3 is CASSIRPGELFF. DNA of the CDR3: TGTGCCAGTAGTATCAGACCCGGGGAGCTGTTTTTT.

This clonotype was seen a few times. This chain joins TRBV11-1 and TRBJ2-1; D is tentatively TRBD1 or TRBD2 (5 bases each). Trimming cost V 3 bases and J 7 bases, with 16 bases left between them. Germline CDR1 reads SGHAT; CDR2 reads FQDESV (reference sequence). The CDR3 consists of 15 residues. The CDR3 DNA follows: TGTGCCAGCAGCTTGGGGGTTAGCCGTACAAATGAGCAGTTCTTC. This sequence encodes CASSLGVSRTNEQFF.

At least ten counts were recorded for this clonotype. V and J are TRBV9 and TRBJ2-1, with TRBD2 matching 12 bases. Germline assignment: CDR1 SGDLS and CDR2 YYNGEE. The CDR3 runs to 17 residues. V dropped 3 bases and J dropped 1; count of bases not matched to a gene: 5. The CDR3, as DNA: TGTGCCAGCAGCGCTAGCGGGAGGGCCGAATCCTACAATGAGCAGTTCTTC. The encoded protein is CASSASGRAESYNEQFF.

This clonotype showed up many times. As DNA, the CDR3 is TGTGCCAGCAGCTTACCCTCAGATACGCAGTATTTT. This gives the protein CASSLPSDTQYF. V is TRBV11-2 and J is TRBJ2-3; no clear D. Trimming pared 2 bases from V and 4 bases from J, leaving 4 bases between. The CDR3 has 12 residues. Looked up from germline, CDR1 is SGHAT and CDR2 is FQNNGV.

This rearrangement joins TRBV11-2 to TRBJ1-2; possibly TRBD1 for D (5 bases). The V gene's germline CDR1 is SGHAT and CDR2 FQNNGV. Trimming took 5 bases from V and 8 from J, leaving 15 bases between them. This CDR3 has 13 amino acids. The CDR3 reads CASSPTQGPGYTF. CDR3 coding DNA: TGTGCCAGCAGCCCCACCCAGGGTCCCGGCTACACCTTC.

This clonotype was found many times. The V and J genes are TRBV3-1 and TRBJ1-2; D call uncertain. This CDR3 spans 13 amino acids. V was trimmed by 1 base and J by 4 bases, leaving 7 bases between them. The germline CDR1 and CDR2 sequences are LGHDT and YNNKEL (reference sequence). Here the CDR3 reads CASSQVAGYGYTF. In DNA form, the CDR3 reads TGTGCCAGCAGCCAAGTTGCAGGCTATGGCTACACCTTC.

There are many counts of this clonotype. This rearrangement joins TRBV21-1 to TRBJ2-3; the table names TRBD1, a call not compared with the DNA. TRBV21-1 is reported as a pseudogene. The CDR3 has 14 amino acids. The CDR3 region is CASSGTGSTDTQYF. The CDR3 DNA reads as TGTGCCAGCTCGGGAACGGGAAGCACAGATACGCAGTATTTT.

CDR3 amino acids: CASSEYLTAKGGGYTF. The CDR3 region has the DNA TGTGCCAGCAGTGAATATTTGACAGCCAAAGGGGGTGGCTACACCTTC. V is TRBV25-1 and J is TRBJ1-2; tentatively, D is TRBD1 (6 bases). The CDR3 length is 16 residues. Trimming took 0 bases from V and 7 from J, leaving 18 bases between them. Per germline, CDR1 MGHDK and CDR2 SYGVNS.

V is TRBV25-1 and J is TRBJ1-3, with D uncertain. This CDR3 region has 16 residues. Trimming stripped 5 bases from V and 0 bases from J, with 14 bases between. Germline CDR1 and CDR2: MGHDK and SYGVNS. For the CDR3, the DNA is TGTGCCAGCAGTTCCTCGTGGGCGTCCTCTGGAAACACCATATATTTT. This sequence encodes CASSSSWASSGNTIYF. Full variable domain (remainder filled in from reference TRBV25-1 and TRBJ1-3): EADIYQTPRYLVIGTGKKITLECSQTMGHDKMYWYQQDPGMELHLIHYSYGVNSTEKGDLSSESTVSRIRTEHFPLTLESARPSHTSQYLCASSSSWASSGNTIYFGEGSWLTVV.

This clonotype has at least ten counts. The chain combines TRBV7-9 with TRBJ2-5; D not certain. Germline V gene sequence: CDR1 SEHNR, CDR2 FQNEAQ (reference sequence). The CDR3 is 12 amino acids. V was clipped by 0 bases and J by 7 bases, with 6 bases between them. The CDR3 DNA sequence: TGTGCCAGCAGCTTAGCCGAGGTGACCCAGTACTTC. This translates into CASSLAEVTQYF.

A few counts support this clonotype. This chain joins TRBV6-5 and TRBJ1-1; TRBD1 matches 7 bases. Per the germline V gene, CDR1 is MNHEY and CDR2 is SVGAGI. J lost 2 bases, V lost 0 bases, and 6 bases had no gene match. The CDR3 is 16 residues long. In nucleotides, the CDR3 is TGTGCCAGCAGTTACTCGAGCGGGACAGTCAACACTGAAGCTTTCTTT. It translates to CASSYSSGTVNTEAFF.